These 3 T cell receptor beta chains were all obtained from the same sample, sequenced in a study of CD8+CD57+ T cells in acquired aplastic anemia. Patients chosen for sequencing had CD8+CD57+ cells that had expanded, as shown by flow cytometry. Researchers used genomic DNA as the template to profile TCR beta VDJ and CDR3. TCRdb itself ran the reads through MiXCR, one entry per CDR3 protein. Of about 190,000 distinct CDR3 sequences listed, 40% to 50% are singletons. Sequencing used sorted CD4+, CD8+, or CD8+CD57+ T cells (not recorded which) from PBMCs. The receptors derive from a human donor with aplastic anemia.

CDR3 DNA sequence: TGCAGCGTTCGTCTAGCGGGAGTCACATTGTACGAGCAGTACTTC. It encodes CSVRLAGVTLYEQYF. The chain couples TRBV29-1 to TRBJ2-7, with 10 bases that match TRBD2. V was clipped by 5 bases and J by 4 bases; unmatched bases: 11. The CDR3 is 15 residues long. The V gene's germline CDR1 is SQVTM and CDR2 ANQGSEA.

The rearrangement joins TRBV7-9 to TRBJ2-7; D is possibly TRBD1 (5 bases). V lost 5 bases, J lost 0 bases, and 11 bases lay in between. The CDR3 loop spans 14 amino acids. Germline-derived CDR1 and CDR2 are SEHNR and FQNEAQ (reference sequence). CDR3 region: CASSGAESSYEQYF. The CDR3 nucleotides read TGTGCCAGCAGCGGGGCAGAAAGCTCCTACGAGCAGTACTTC.

In its sample, this clonotype was seen a few times. The chain couples TRBV15 to TRBJ1-2, with a possible D match to TRBD1 (5 bases). Trimming stripped 0 bases from V and 5 bases from J, with 10 bases between. This CDR3 has 14 amino acids. Germline-derived CDR1 and CDR2 are LNHNV and YYDKDF (reference sequence). The CDR3 protein is CATSREVGAYGYTF. Here the CDR3 DNA reads TGTGCCACCAGCAGAGAGGTCGGGGCTTATGGCTACACCTTC. The full variable domain, rest sourced from reference TRBV15 and TRBJ1-2, is DAMVIQNPRYQVTQFGKPVTLSCSQTLNHNVMYWYQQKSSQAPKLLFHYYDKDFNNEADTPDNFQSRRPNTSFCFLDIRSPGLGDTAMYLCATSREVGAYGYTFGSGTRLTVV.